This T cell receptor (beta chain) is drawn from a study of T-cell memory formation after mild COVID-19. V lost 6 bases to trimming and J lost 4 bases, with 16 bases between them. Germline CDR1 is MNHEY and CDR2 is SMNVEV (reference sequence). The CDR3 length is 15 residues. Amplification by 5'RACE using constant-segment primers produced TCR alpha and TCR beta cDNA libraries that carried sample barcodes and UMIs. TCRdb used MiXCR to reprocess the 5' RACE reads, holding one entry per CDR3 protein. In the table there are 300,000 to 400,000 distinct CDR3 sequences, 15% to 20% of which are singletons. With regard to this clonotype: The antigen is unknown.

Study observations and caveats: Researchers could not confirm that second-wave clones peaking on day 37 targeted SARS-CoV-2. Pre-infection memory harbored some responding clones, suggesting cross-reactive memory joined.

Sequences were obtained from PBMCs or a T cell subset sorted from them (not recorded which). This TCR came from a man between 18 and 29 years old who had mild COVID-19 (a few samples of this study predate the infection). Cell type and time point are not known. This chain links TRBV27 with TRBJ2-1; the D gene is possibly TRBD1 (6 bases). CDR3 bases: TGTGCCAGCAGATTGACAGGTGTTGGGTACAATGAGCAGTTCTTC. Translation: CASRLTGVGYNEQFF.